These 22 T cell receptor beta chains came from one sample sequenced in a study of T cell responses to AZD1222 COVID-19 vaccine. This table comes from immunoSEQ multiplex PCR, and its TCRdb copy is limited to in-frame clones, with some not included. The sample comprises approximately 100,000 clones, 90% to 95% of which are singletons, and roughly 2% rests with the top ten. The sequenced sample was peripheral blood, obtained on day 0 of AZD1222 vaccination. Receptors originate from an adult in good health.

The chain recombines TRBV7-2 with TRBJ1-1; no firm D call. Germline CDR1 SGHTA, CDR2 FQGNSA. There are 15 residues in the CDR3. The V end was cut by 1 base, the J end by 6 bases, with 15 bases between. The CDR3 sequence: CASSLGAPRVAEAFF. In DNA, the CDR3 is TGTGCCAGCAGCTTAGGGGCACCGCGGGTGGCTGAAGCTTTCTTT.

The V and J genes are TRBV19 and TRBJ1-2; 7 bases align to TRBD1. Per the germline V gene, CDR1 is LNHDA and CDR2 is SQIVND (reference sequence). CDR3 length: 12 residues. The junction had 6 bases not matched to a gene; V was cut back by 10 bases and J by 4 bases. CDR3 protein: CATRGVGYGYTF. In DNA form, the CDR3 reads TGTGCCACCAGGGGGGTCGGCTATGGCTACACCTTC.

This chain connects TRBV7-9 to TRBJ1-1, with D unclear. The CDR3 covers 11 residues. Per the germline V gene, CDR1 is SEHNR and CDR2 is FQNEAQ (reference sequence). V shed 6 bases and J shed 1 base, with 3 bases lying between them. For the CDR3, the DNA is TGTGCCAGCAGTACGAACACTGAAGCTTTCTTT. This encodes CASSTNTEAFF.

The chain links TRBV4-1 to TRBJ2-5; the D gene is possibly TRBD2 (5 bases). Per germline, CDR1 MGHRA and CDR2 YSYEKL. Trimming left V 1 base short and J 10 bases short, with 13 bases between. This CDR3 has 13 amino acids. The CDR3 DNA is TGCGCCAGCAGCCAAGTGGGCCCGGAGGACCAGTACTTC. It specifies CASSQVGPEDQYF.

The CDR3 is CASSLMTGGALYGYTF. CDR3 nucleotides: TGTGCCAGCAGCTTAATGACAGGGGGCGCGCTGTATGGCTACACCTTC. V and J are TRBV7-2 and TRBJ1-2, with 10 nucleotides matching TRBD1. The CDR3 spans 16 residues. Germline-derived CDR1 and CDR2 are SGHTA and FQGNSA. The V gene end was trimmed by 2 bases and the J gene end by 5 bases; junction bases not matched to a gene: 8.

The V and J genes are TRBV11-1 and TRBJ2-7, with 11 bases lining up with TRBD1. In germline, CDR1 is SGHAT, CDR2 FQDESV (reference sequence). The CDR3 sequence is 13 residues long. V trimming: 5 bases; J trimming: 12 bases; junction bases outside the gene matches: 9. The CDR3: CASSVDRGHSLYF. The CDR3 DNA follows: TGTGCCAGCAGCGTGGACAGGGGGCATAGCCTGTACTTC.

This rearrangement joins TRBV7-3 to TRBJ2-1, with 12 bases fitting TRBD2. The CDR3 loop spans 15 amino acids. J gave up 4 bases and V 4 bases, and 2 bases lay outside the gene matches. Germline V gene data show CDR1 as SGHTA and CDR2 as FQGTGA. CDR3 DNA: TGTGCCAGCAGCTCGACTAGCGGGAGTTACAATGAGCAGTTCTTC. It yields the protein CASSSTSGSYNEQFF.

The chain carries TRBV4-3 and TRBJ2-7; no clear D. The CDR3 has 17 residues. The V gene's germline CDR1 is LGHNA and CDR2 YSLEER. V was clipped by 4 bases and J by 1 base, with 20 bases between them. The CDR3 DNA reads TGCGCCAGCAGCCCGCTATGGAATGGCCCGCTATCCTACGAGCAGTACTTC. Its protein product is CASSPLWNGPLSYEQYF.

V gene TRBV9 combines with J gene TRBJ1-6; no clear D gene. The ends were cut back, 6 bases at V and 7 bases at J, with 17 bases in the middle. CDR1 and CDR2 from the germline V gene are SGDLS and YYNGEE. The CDR3 spans 15 residues. The CDR3 spells CASNIQEGLNSPLHF. The CDR3 DNA reads TGTGCCAGCAACATCCAGGAGGGCCTGAATTCACCCCTCCACTTT. The full variable domain, completed using reference TRBV9 and TRBJ1-6, is DSGVTQTPKHLITATGQRVTLRCSPRSGDLSVYWYQQSLDQGLQFLIQYYNGEERAKGNILERFSAQQFPDLHSELNLSSLELGDSALYFCASNIQEGLNSPLHFGNGTRLTVT.

The gene calls are TRBV19 and TRBJ2-5, with 7 positions matching TRBD2. The CDR3 consists of 15 residues. V shed 7 bases and J 4 bases; nucleotides not matched to a gene: 12. Looked up from germline, CDR1 is LNHDA and CDR2 is SQIVND (reference sequence). CDR3 in amino acids: CASTLGTTDRETQYF. In nucleotides, the CDR3 is TGTGCCAGTACTTTAGGGACTACGGATAGAGAGACCCAGTACTTC.

The chain has TRBV7-8 and TRBJ1-1; D is perhaps TRBD1 (5 bases). V was shortened by 1 base and J by 7 bases, with 16 bases between the two germline ends. Germline-derived CDR1 and CDR2 are SGHVS and FQNEAQ. The CDR3 length is 15 residues. This CDR3 is CASSLVEPDSFEAFF. CDR3 nucleotide sequence: TGTGCCAGCAGCTTAGTGGAGCCTGACAGTTTTGAAGCTTTCTTT.

This clone was recorded once. This chain joins TRBV29-1 and TRBJ1-2; unclear D gene. The germline V and J ends were trimmed by 8 bases and 4 bases, with 14 bases remaining between them. CDR3 length equals 12 residues. The V gene's germline CDR1 is SQVTM and CDR2 ANQGSEA. CDR3 residues: CSFESGGYGYTF. The CDR3 coding sequence is TGCAGCTTCGAGTCGGGCGGCTATGGCTACACCTTC.

The chain uses TRBV5-1 and TRBJ2-1, with 14 bases lining up with TRBD2. Trimming removed 4 bases from V and 7 bases from J; junction bases left unmatched: 7. CDR1 and CDR2 (germline): SGHRS, YFSETQ. The CDR3 is 16 amino acids. Written as DNA, the CDR3 is TGCGCCAGCAGCCGAGGGACTAGCGGGGGTCCTAATGAGCAGTTCTTC. Protein: CASSRGTSGGPNEQFF.

The chain recombines TRBV11-3 with TRBJ2-5; D uncertain. V was pared by 6 bases and J by 4 bases, with 6 bases between. The CDR3 has 11 residues. The germline V gene has CDR1 SGHNT and CDR2 YENEEA. The CDR3 bases are TGTGCCAGCAGTCAAACAGAGACCCAGTACTTC. Its protein product is CASSQTETQYF.

A single count supports this clone. The genes are TRBV4-3 and TRBJ1-1; weak D call: TRBD1 (6 bases). V shed 3 bases and J shed 0 bases, with 8 bases lying between them. The CDR3 runs 14 residues. CDR1 and CDR2 (germline): LGHNA, YSLEER. This chain's CDR3 is CASSHGQMNTEAFF. CDR3 nucleotides: TGCGCCAGCAGCCACGGACAGATGAACACTGAAGCTTTCTTT.

This chain uses TRBV28 with TRBJ2-7; D is ambiguous. Looked up from germline, CDR1 is MDHEN and CDR2 is SYDVKM. This CDR3 region has 11 residues. V lost 6 bases to trimming and J lost 4 bases, with 7 bases between them. The CDR3: CASRTQYEQYF. For the CDR3, the DNA is TGTGCCAGCAGGACCCAATACGAGCAGTACTTC.

V usage is TRBV11-2 and J usage is TRBJ1-1; D remains ambiguous. Germline V gene lookup returns CDR1 SGHAT and CDR2 FQNNGV. The CDR3 extends over 13 amino acids. The germline V and J ends were trimmed by 3 bases and 0 bases, with 5 bases remaining between them. The CDR3 here is CASSLTLNTEAFF. The CDR3 region has the DNA TGTGCCAGCAGCTTGACCTTGAACACTGAAGCTTTCTTT.

This clone was seen just once. V is TRBV28 and J is TRBJ2-3, with TRBD1 matching over 7 bases. Per the germline V gene, CDR1 is MDHEN and CDR2 is SYDVKM. J was trimmed by 1 base and V by 7 bases; bases with no gene match: 8. CDR3 length: 15 amino acids. Here the CDR3 reads CASTRGGAGTDTQYF. CDR3 DNA sequence: TGTGCCAGCACAAGAGGGGGCGCTGGCACAGATACGCAGTATTTT. The full variable domain, rest sourced from reference TRBV28 and TRBJ2-3, is DVKVTQSSRYLVKRTGEKVFLECVQDMDHENMFWYRQDPGLGLRLIYFSYDVKMKEKGDIPEGYSVSREKKERFSLILESASTNQTSMYLCASTRGGAGTDTQYFGPGTRLTVL.

This chain connects TRBV10-3 to TRBJ2-5; D unresolved. The CDR3 loop spans 13 amino acids. The germline V gene encodes CDR1 ENHRY and CDR2 SYGVKD. V was clipped by 2 bases and J by 2 bases, with 6 bases between them. The CDR3 nucleotides are TGTGCCATCAGTGAGGCATTTCAAGAGACCCAGTACTTC. Translation: CAISEAFQETQYF.

The chain links TRBV29-1 to TRBJ2-7, with 10 bases fitting TRBD1. The CDR3 consists of 12 residues. CDR1 is SQVTM and CDR2 is ANQGSEA in the germline V gene. V gave up 6 bases and J gave up 5 bases; unmatched junction bases: 4. CDR3 nucleotide sequence: TGCAGCGTGACAGGGGGCGAAGACGAGCAGTACTTC. This codes for CSVTGGEDEQYF.

The V call is TRBV27, the J call TRBJ2-1; TRBD2 might be the D (5 bases). The V gene's germline CDR1 is MNHEY and CDR2 SMNVEV (reference sequence). This CDR3 contains 15 residues. Deletions cut 3 bases from V and 1 base from J, with 10 bases between. CDR3 sequence reads: CASSFAAGSYNEQFF. In nucleotides, the CDR3 is TGTGCCAGCAGTTTTGCGGCGGGTTCCTACAATGAGCAGTTCTTC.

Concerning this clone itself: The sample contains more than one DNA sequence encoding this CDR3. The chain couples TRBV5-1 to TRBJ1-6, with TRBD1 matching over 7 bases. Germline trimming cut 0 bases from V and 8 bases from J; bases unmatched to any gene: 2. CDR1 SGHRS and CDR2 YFSETQ come from the germline V gene. The CDR3 totals 14 residues. The CDR3: CASSLGQGDSPLHF. For the CDR3, the DNA is TGCGCCAGCAGCTTGGGACAGGGTGATTCACCCCTCCACTTT.